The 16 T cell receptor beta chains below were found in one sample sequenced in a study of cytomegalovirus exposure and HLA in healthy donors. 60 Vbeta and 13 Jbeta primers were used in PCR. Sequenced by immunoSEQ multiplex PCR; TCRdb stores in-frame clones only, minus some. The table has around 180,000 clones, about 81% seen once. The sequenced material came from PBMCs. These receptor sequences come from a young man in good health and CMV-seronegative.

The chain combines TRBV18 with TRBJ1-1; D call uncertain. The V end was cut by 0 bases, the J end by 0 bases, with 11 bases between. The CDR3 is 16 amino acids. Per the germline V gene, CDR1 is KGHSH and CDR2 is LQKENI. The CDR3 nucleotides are TGTGCCAGCTCACCACCGGGCAGGATAATGAACACTGAAGCTTTCTTT. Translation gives CASSPPGRIMNTEAFF.

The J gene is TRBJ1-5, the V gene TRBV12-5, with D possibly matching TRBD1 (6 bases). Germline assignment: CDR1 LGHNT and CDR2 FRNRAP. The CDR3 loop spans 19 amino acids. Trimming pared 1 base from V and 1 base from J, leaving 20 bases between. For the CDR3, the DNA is TGTGCTAGTGGTTTGGCATCCAGGGGCTTGATCTCGAGCAATCAGCCCCAGCATTTT. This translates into CASGLASRGLISSNQPQHF.

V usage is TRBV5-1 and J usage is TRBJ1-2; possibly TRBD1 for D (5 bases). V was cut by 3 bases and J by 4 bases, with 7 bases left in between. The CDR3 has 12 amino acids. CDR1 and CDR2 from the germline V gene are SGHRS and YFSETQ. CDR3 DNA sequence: TGCGCCAGCAGCTACGACAGCTATGGCTACACCTTC. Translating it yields CASSYDSYGYTF.

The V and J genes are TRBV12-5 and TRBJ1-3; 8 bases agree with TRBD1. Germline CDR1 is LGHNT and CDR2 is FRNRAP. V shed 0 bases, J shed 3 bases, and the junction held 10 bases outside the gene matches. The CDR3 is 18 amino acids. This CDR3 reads CASGLVPYRGSFGNTIYF. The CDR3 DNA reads TGTGCTAGTGGTTTGGTACCCTACAGGGGGTCATTTGGAAACACCATATATTTT.

CDR3 in DNA: TGCGCCAGCAGCCAACCCCCTCTCGACCAAGAGACCCAGTACTTC. Its translation: CASSQPPLDQETQYF. J is TRBJ2-5 and V is TRBV4-3; no definite D call. Germline CDR1 is LGHNA and CDR2 is YSLEER. This CDR3 spans 15 amino acids. V shed 2 bases and J shed 0 bases, with 10 bases lying between them.

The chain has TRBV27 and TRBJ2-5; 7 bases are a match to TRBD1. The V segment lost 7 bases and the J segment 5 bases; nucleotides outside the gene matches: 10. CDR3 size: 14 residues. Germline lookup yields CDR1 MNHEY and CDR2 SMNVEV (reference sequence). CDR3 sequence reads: CASKNTGEWETQYF. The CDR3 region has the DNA TGTGCCAGCAAGAATACAGGGGAGTGGGAGACCCAGTACTTC.

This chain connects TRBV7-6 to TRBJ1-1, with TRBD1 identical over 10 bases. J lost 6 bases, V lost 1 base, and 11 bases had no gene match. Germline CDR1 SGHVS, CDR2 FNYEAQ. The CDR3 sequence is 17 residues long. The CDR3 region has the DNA TGTGCCAGCAGCTTAGGGGGGACAGGGGTAGGGGTAGCTGAAGCTTTCTTT. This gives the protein CASSLGGTGVGVAEAFF. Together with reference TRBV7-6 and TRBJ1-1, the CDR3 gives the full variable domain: GAGVSQSPRYKVTKRGQDVALRCDPISGHVSLYWYRQALGQGPEFLTYFNYEAQQDKSGLPNDRFSAERPEGSISTLTIQRTEQRDSAMYRCASSLGGTGVGVAEAFFGQGTRLTVV.

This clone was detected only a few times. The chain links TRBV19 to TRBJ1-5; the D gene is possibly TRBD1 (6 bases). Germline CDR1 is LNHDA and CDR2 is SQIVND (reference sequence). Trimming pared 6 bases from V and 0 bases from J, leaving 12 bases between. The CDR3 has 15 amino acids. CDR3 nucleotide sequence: TGTGCCAGTAGCCGGGACAACTATAGCAATCAGCCCCAGCATTTT. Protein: CASSRDNYSNQPQHF.

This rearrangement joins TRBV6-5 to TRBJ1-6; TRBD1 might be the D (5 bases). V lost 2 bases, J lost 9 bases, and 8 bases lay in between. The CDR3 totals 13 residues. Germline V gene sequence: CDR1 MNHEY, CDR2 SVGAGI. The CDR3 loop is CASSYGRGSPLHF. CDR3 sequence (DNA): TGTGCCAGCAGTTACGGGAGGGGTTCACCCCTCCACTTT.

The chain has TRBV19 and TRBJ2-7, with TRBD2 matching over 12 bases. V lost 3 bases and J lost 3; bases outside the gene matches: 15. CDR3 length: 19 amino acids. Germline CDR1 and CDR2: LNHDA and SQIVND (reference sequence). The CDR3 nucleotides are TGTGCCAGTAGTATTCGGACTAGCGGGAATGTCTTTCGTATCTACGAGCAGTACTTC. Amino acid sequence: CASSIRTSGNVFRIYEQYF.

CDR3 bases: TGTGCCAGCTCACCAATCACAGGGGACTCAGCTTTCTTT. It codes for CASSPITGDSAFF. J is TRBJ1-1 and V is TRBV18; 7 nucleotides align to TRBD1. Looked up from germline, CDR1 is KGHSH and CDR2 is LQKENI. Trimming cost V 2 bases and J 10 bases; bases outside gene matches: 7. The CDR3 totals 13 residues.

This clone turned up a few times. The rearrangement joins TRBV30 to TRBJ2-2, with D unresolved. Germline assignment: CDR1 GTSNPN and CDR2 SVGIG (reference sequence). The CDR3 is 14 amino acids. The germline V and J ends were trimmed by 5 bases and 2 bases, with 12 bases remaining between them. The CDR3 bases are TGTGCCTGGGAACGAGGCGTTAACACCGGGGAGCTGTTTTTT. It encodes CAWERGVNTGELFF.

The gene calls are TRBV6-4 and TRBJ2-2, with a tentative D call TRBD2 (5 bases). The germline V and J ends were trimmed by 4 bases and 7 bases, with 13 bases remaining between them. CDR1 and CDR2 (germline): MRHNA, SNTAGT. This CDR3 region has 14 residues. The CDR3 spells CASSVEGASGELFF. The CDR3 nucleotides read TGTGCCAGCAGTGTTGAGGGAGCGAGCGGGGAGCTGTTTTTT.

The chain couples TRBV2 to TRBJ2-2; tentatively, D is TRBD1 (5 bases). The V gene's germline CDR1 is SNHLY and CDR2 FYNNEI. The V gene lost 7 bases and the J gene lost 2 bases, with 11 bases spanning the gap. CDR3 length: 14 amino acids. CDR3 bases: TGTGCCAGCAATACGGACACAAACACCGGGGAGCTGTTTTTT. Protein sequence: CASNTDTNTGELFF.

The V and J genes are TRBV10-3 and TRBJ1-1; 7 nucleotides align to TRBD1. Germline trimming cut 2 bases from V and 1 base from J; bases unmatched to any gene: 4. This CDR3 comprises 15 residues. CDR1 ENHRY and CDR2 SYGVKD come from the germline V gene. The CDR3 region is CAISEPTGKNTEAFF. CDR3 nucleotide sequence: TGTGCCATCAGTGAGCCGACAGGGAAGAACACTGAAGCTTTCTTT.

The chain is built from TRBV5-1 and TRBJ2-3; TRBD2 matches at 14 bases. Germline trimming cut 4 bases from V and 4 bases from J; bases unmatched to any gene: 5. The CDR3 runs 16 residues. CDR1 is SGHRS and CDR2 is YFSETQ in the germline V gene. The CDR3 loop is CASSHGLAGGPDTQYF. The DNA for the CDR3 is TGCGCCAGCAGCCATGGACTAGCGGGGGGTCCAGATACGCAGTATTTT.